Below, 5 T cell receptor beta chains from the same sample are listed, as sequenced in a study of Ad26.COV2.S vaccination and SARS-CoV-2 variants. Generated by immunoSEQ multiplex PCR, the TCRdb table keeps only in-frame clones and is missing some. The table has 300,000 to 350,000 clones, about nine tenths seen once. As to treatment: around 19 received Ad26.COV2.S at low or high dose, single or two shots; 5 received placebo; per-sample allocation not given. The samples date from day 63 after the first vaccine or placebo injection. The sequencing used peripheral blood, collected in a trial of Ad26.COV2.S vaccine versus placebo. The receptors derive from a person between 18 and 65 years old who received the Ad26.COV2.S COVID-19 vaccine or a placebo.

CDR3: CASSPRQRIETQYF. The CDR3 nucleotides read TGTGCCAGCAGCCCAAGACAGAGAATAGAGACCCAGTACTTC. The rearrangement uses TRBV6-5 and TRBJ2-5, with a weak D call TRBD1 (5 bases). Trimming pared 6 bases from V and 4 bases from J, leaving 15 bases between. This CDR3 contains 14 residues. In germline, CDR1 is MNHEY, CDR2 SVGAGI.

The V call is TRBV11-3, the J call TRBJ2-3; 7 bases align to TRBD2. The CDR3 is made up of 14 amino acids. After removal of 4 bases from V and 1 base from J, the junction contained 2 bases not matched to a gene. The germline V gene has CDR1 SGHNT and CDR2 YENEEA. The CDR3 is CASSSGLGTDTQYF. CDR3 nucleotide sequence: TGTGCCAGCAGCTCCGGACTAGGCACAGATACGCAGTATTTT.

This rearrangement joins TRBV5-1 to TRBJ1-1; possible D gene TRBD1, 6 bases. This CDR3 region has 16 residues. The V end lost 2 bases, the J end lost 0 bases, and 14 bases lay between the germline ends. In germline, CDR1 is SGHRS, CDR2 YFSETQ. The CDR3 here is CASSFRSGGLNTEAFF. CDR3 bases: TGCGCCAGCAGCTTTAGGAGCGGGGGGCTGAACACTGAAGCTTTCTTT.

This clone was seen a single time. The chain carries TRBV28 and TRBJ1-4, with TRBD1 matching 7 bases. Germline loops: CDR1 MDHEN, CDR2 SYDVKM. V lost 5 bases to trimming and J lost 6 bases; unmatched junction nucleotides: 3. The CDR3 has 13 amino acids. The CDR3 here is CASSLGTDEKLFF. Written as DNA, the CDR3 is TGTGCCAGCAGTCTCGGGACAGATGAAAAACTGTTTTTT.

The rearrangement uses TRBV18 and TRBJ1-3; 7 bases line up with TRBD1. CDR1 is KGHSH and CDR2 is LQKENI in the germline V gene. V dropped 3 bases and J dropped 0; count of bases not matched to a gene: 11. CDR3 length equals 18 residues. The CDR3 protein is CASSPSTGWDYSGNTIYF. The CDR3 DNA reads TGTGCCAGCTCACCCTCGACAGGGTGGGATTACTCTGGAAACACCATATATTTT.